A single sample gave rise to the 22 T cell receptor beta chains below, sequenced in a study of CD8 T cells in ankylosing spondylitis. Study outcomes and limitations: Within ankylosing spondylitis blood, a TCR beta motif made up of under 10 highly homologous variants appeared to be characteristic.

TCRdb re-called the 5' RACE reads with MiXCR, one entry per CDR3 protein. The table has about 460,000 distinct CDR3 sequences, roughly 5.2% seen once. These receptors are not linked to any known antigen. Sequencing used blood, either unsorted or a sorted T cell fraction (not recorded which). The receptors shown here come from a male donor with ankylosing spondylitis.

The chain uses TRBV6-1 and TRBJ1-2; D is uncertain. CDR1 MNHNS and CDR2 SASEGT come from the germline V gene. Trimming removed 6 bases from V and 0 bases from J, with 17 bases in between. CDR3 length: 16 residues. The CDR3 loop is CASRPLQDQTNYGYTF. The CDR3 nucleotides are TGTGCCAGCAGACCTCTACAAGACCAGACTAACTATGGCTACACCTTC.

This clonotype was detected ten times or more. The chain is built from TRBV15 and TRBJ2-1; 11 nucleotides match TRBD1. J lost 4 bases, V lost 2 bases, and 4 bases had no gene match. The CDR3 is 16 amino acids. CDR1 is LNHNV and CDR2 is YYDKDF in the germline V gene (reference sequence). The CDR3 DNA reads as TGTGCCACCAGCAGACCCGGACAGGGGGCATACAATGAGCAGTTCTTC. This encodes CATSRPGQGAYNEQFF.

In its sample, this clonotype was seen many times. This chain's CDR3 is CASSPRDREGTEAFF. In DNA, the CDR3 is TGTGCCAGCAGCCCAAGGGACAGGGAGGGCACTGAAGCTTTCTTT. The chain links TRBV5-5 to TRBJ1-1; 9 nucleotides align to TRBD1. The germline V gene has CDR1 SGHKS and CDR2 YYEKEE (reference sequence). The junction had 8 bases not matched to a gene; V was cut back by 4 bases and J by 4 bases. The CDR3 covers 15 residues.

This chain connects TRBV28 to TRBJ2-1; D is uncertain. This CDR3 contains 14 residues. Germline CDR1 is MDHEN and CDR2 is SYDVKM. V lost 2 bases and J lost 8, with 13 bases in between. The CDR3 reads CASSLDPVGYEQFF. The CDR3 region has the DNA TGTGCCAGCAGTTTAGACCCAGTAGGGTATGAGCAGTTCTTC.

The chain has TRBV7-9 and TRBJ2-5, with 9 bases aligning to TRBD1. V lost 3 bases to trimming and J lost 5 bases; unmatched junction nucleotides: 10. The CDR3 loop spans 16 amino acids. Germline V gene lookup returns CDR1 SEHNR and CDR2 FQNEAQ (reference sequence). The CDR3 is CASSFSPGQGLETQYF. The CDR3 coding sequence is TGTGCCAGCAGCTTTTCCCCGGGACAGGGTTTGGAGACCCAGTACTTC.

In this sample, this clonotype turned up many times. The genes are TRBV7-2 and TRBJ1-1; D is perhaps TRBD1 (6 bases). Germline V gene lookup returns CDR1 SGHTA and CDR2 FQGNSA. Deletions cut 5 bases from V and 3 bases from J, with 10 bases between. CDR3 size: 13 residues. CDR3 amino acids: CASSRQVDTEAFF. The CDR3 nucleotides are TGTGCCAGCAGCCGACAGGTAGACACTGAAGCTTTCTTT.

In this sample, this clonotype turned up many times. CDR3 residues: CASSLALRSWSYNEQFF. CDR3 DNA sequence: TGTGCCAGCAGCTTAGCGCTACGGAGTTGGTCCTACAATGAGCAGTTCTTC. The V and J genes are TRBV7-2 and TRBJ2-1; unclear D gene. Germline-derived CDR1 and CDR2 are SGHTA and FQGNSA. The CDR3 has 17 residues. V gave up 0 bases and J gave up 1 base, with 13 bases separating them.

This clonotype has a count of ten or more. DNA for the CDR3: TGCAGTGCTAGAAGGACAGGGCATCAGCCCCAGCATTTT. This encodes CSARRTGHQPQHF. This sequence joins TRBV20-1 and TRBJ1-5, with 8 nucleotides matching TRBD1. From germline, CDR1 is DFQATT and CDR2 SNEGSKA (reference sequence). The CDR3 covers 13 residues. Unmatched junction bases numbered 2, after V lost 2 bases and J lost 5 bases.

This clonotype appeared many times. The V and J genes are TRBV5-1 and TRBJ2-2, with D possibly being TRBD2 (6 bases). Germline CDR1 is SGHRS and CDR2 is YFSETQ. Trimming shortened V by 3 bases and J by 1 base, and 13 bases separated the two germline ends. The CDR3 is 16 residues long. CDR3 DNA: TGCGCCAGCAGCTCGCAGGGTAGCGGGAACACCGGGGAGCTGTTTTTT. It is translated as CASSSQGSGNTGELFF. The entire variable domain, with the rest obtained from reference TRBV5-1 and TRBJ2-2, is as follows: KAGVTQTPRYLIKTRGQQVTLSCSPISGHRSVSWYQQTPGQGLQFLFEYFSETQRNKGNFPGRFSGRQFSNSRSEMNVSTLELGDSALYLCASSSQGSGNTGELFFGEGSRLTVL.

The sample holds many counts of this clonotype. The chain links TRBV20-1 to TRBJ1-1; D not resolved. The CDR3 loop spans 14 amino acids. V lost 5 bases, J lost 4 bases, and 17 bases lay in between. Germline V CDR1 and CDR2: DFQATT, SNEGSKA (reference sequence). The CDR3 sequence is CSAATHYESTEAFF. DNA of the CDR3: TGCAGTGCTGCCACCCATTACGAGAGCACTGAAGCTTTCTTT.

This clonotype was counted at least ten times. The chain combines TRBV29-1 with TRBJ2-5; 10 nucleotides match TRBD2. CDR1 and CDR2 from the germline V gene are SQVTM and ANQGSEA. CDR3 length: 12 residues. The V and J ends lost 6 bases and 5 bases, in that order; junction bases with no gene match: 3. CDR3: CSVLSGGETQYF. The CDR3, as DNA: TGCAGCGTCCTTAGCGGGGGGGAGACCCAGTACTTC.

The table lists this clonotype with many counts. This chain connects TRBV12-3 or TRBV12-4 to TRBJ2-1; unclear D gene. The CDR3 loop spans 17 amino acids. Trimming stripped 3 bases from V and 0 bases from J, with 15 bases between. CDR3 in DNA: TGTGCCAGCAGTTTCTATCGGACCCGTGGCTCCTACAATGAGCAGTTCTTC. This gives the protein CASSFYRTRGSYNEQFF.

This clonotype was seen many times. The chain joins TRBV4-1 to TRBJ2-7, with D perhaps matching TRBD1 (9 bases). CDR3 size: 17 residues. V was clipped by 1 base and J by 6 bases, with 22 bases between them. The germline V gene has CDR1 MGHRA and CDR2 YSYEKL. The CDR3 region is CASSQAGGGQGNGEQYF. DNA of the CDR3: TGCGCCAGCAGCCAAGCCGGGGGGGGACAGGGCAATGGCGAGCAGTACTTC.

This clonotype has a count of ten or more. The chain carries TRBV15 and TRBJ2-2; no definite D call. This CDR3 is built from 13 residues. Looked up from germline, CDR1 is LNHNV and CDR2 is YYDKDF (reference sequence). With 1 base removed from V and 6 bases from J, the gap between germline ends came to 6 bases. The CDR3 loop reads CATSRATAGELFF. The CDR3 nucleotides are TGTGCCACCAGCAGAGCCACGGCCGGGGAGCTGTTTTTT.

The sample holds many counts of this clonotype. V usage is TRBV12-3 or TRBV12-4 and J usage is TRBJ2-7; weak D call: TRBD2 (5 bases). The CDR3 contains 14 residues. Trimming took off 4 bases at V and 1 base at J, with 11 bases between the two ends. CDR3 in amino acids: CASSYGAVSYEQYF. CDR3 sequence (DNA): TGTGCCAGCAGTTATGGAGCGGTTTCCTACGAGCAGTACTTC.

This clonotype was recorded at least ten times. The chain employs TRBV27 and TRBJ1-1, with 9 bases fitting TRBD1. The CDR3 runs 16 residues. With V trimmed by 5 bases and J by 0 bases, 7 bases remained unmatched. Germline V CDR1 and CDR2: MNHEY, SMNVEV (reference sequence). CDR3 nucleotides: TGTGCCAGCAGTCCCGACAGGGGGGTCATGAACACTGAAGCTTTCTTT. Its translation is CASSPDRGVMNTEAFF.

At least ten counts were recorded for this clonotype. This chain connects TRBV10-1 to TRBJ2-7, with TRBD1 identical over 9 bases. With V trimmed by 0 bases and J by 1 base, 1 base remained unmatched. CDR3 length: 15 amino acids. Germline V gene lookup returns CDR1 WNHNN and CDR2 SYGVQD (reference sequence). The CDR3 nucleotides are TGCGCCAGCAGTGAGTCCGGGACAGGGTCCTACGAGCAGTACTTC. This sequence encodes CASSESGTGSYEQYF.

This clonotype was seen at least ten times. The chain recombines TRBV5-1 with TRBJ1-1; D may be TRBD1 (6 bases). V lost 3 bases and J 7 bases, leaving 16 bases between the germline ends. This CDR3 region has 14 residues. CDR1 and CDR2 from the germline V gene are SGHRS and YFSETQ. The CDR3 sequence: CASSWAGEQGEAFF. Here the CDR3 DNA reads TGCGCCAGCAGCTGGGCAGGAGAACAGGGTGAAGCTTTCTTT.

This clonotype has only a few counts. J is TRBJ1-6 and V is TRBV11-2; possible D gene TRBD1, 5 bases. V lost 1 base to trimming and J lost 10 bases, with 11 bases between them. Germline-derived CDR1 and CDR2 are SGHAT and FQNNGV. The CDR3 spans 14 residues. In DNA, the CDR3 is TGTGCCAGCAGCTTAGGCAGGGACCGATCACCCCTCCACTTT. Protein: CASSLGRDRSPLHF.

This clonotype was observed many times. The rearrangement links TRBV27 to TRBJ2-7; tentatively, D is TRBD1 (5 bases). Germline assignment: CDR1 MNHEY and CDR2 SMNVEV (reference sequence). Between the trimmed V and J ends, which lost 6 bases and 10 bases, there was a span of 19 bases. The length of the CDR3 is 13 residues. This CDR3 reads CASSFQRTTVQYF. CDR3 sequence (DNA): TGTGCCAGCAGCTTCCAGAGGACAACGGTCCAGTACTTC.

There are a few counts of this clonotype. The V call is TRBV12-3 or TRBV12-4, the J call TRBJ1-5; TRBD1 aligns across 7 bases. The trim removed 7 bases at V and 4 bases at J, leaving 10 bases unmatched. The CDR3 covers 15 residues. This CDR3 is CASKPQGRSNQPQHF. CDR3 nucleotide sequence: TGTGCCAGCAAGCCACAGGGGAGAAGTAATCAGCCCCAGCATTTT.

This clonotype occurred many times. This chain joins TRBV4-2 and TRBJ2-7; no firm D call. Germline values: CDR1 LGHNA, CDR2 YNFKEQ. Trimming removed 3 bases from V and 3 bases from J, with 12 bases in between. The CDR3 is 14 amino acids. This CDR3 reads CASSHAKVHYEQYF. The DNA of the CDR3 is TGTGCCAGCAGCCATGCAAAGGTCCACTACGAGCAGTACTTC.